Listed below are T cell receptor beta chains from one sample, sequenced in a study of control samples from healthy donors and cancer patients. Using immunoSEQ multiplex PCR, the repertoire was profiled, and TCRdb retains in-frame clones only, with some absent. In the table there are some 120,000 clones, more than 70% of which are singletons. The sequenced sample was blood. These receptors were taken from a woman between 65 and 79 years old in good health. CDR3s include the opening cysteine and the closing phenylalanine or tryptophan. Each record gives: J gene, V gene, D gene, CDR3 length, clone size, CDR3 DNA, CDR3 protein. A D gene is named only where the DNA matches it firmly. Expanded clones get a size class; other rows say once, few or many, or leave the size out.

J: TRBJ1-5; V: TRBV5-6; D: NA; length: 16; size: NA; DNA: TGTGCCAGCAGCTTGAGCGGGAATTTGATTATTCAGCCCCAGCATTTT; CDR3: CASSLSGNLIIQPQHF
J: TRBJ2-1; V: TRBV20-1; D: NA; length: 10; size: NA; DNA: TGCAGTGCTGGGGCCGCTGAGCAGTTCTTC; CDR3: CSAGAAEQFF
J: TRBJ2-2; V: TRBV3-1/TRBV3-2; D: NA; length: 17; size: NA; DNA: TGTGCCAGCAGCCAAAGGGGCGGGGCGGAGAACACCGGGGAGCTGTTTTTT; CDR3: CASSQRGGAENTGELFF
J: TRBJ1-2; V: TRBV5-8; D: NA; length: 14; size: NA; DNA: TGTGCCAGCAGCTTTGGCGGGCCTAACTATGGCTACACCTTC; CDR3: CASSFGGPNYGYTF
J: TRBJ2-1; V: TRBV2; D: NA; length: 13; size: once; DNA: TGTGCCAGCAGGGCCCGGGTTGGGGGTGAGCAGTTCTTC; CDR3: CASRARVGGEQFF
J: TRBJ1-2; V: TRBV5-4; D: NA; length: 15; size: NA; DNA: TGTGCCAGCAGCTTGGCGGGGGGAATGAACTATGGCTACACCTTC; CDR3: CASSLAGGMNYGYTF
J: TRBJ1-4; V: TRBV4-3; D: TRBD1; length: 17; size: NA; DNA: TGCGCCAGCAGCCAATCGAGACAGGGGTCGGCTAATGAAAAACTGTTTTTT; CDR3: CASSQSRQGSANEKLFF
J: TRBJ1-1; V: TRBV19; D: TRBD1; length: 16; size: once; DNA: TGTGCCAGTAGTCTAAGGGACAGGGGAAGGGCCACTGAAGCTTTCTTT; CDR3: CASSLRDRGRATEAFF
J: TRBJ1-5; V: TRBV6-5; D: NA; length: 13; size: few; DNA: TGTGCCAGCAGTTACGGGGGGTCGGAGCCCCAGCATTTT; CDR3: CASSYGGSEPQHF
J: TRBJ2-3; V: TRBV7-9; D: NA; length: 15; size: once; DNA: TGTGCCAGCAGCTCGGGCAGGCGAAACACAGATACGCAGTATTTT; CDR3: CASSSGRRNTDTQYF
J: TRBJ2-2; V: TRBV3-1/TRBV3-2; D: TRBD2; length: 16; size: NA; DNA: TGTGCCAGCAGCCAAGGCGGGGGTCAAAACACCGGGGAGCTGTTTTTT; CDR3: CASSQGGGQNTGELFF
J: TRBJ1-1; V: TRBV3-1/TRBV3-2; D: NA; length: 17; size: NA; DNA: TGTGCCAGCCCCCGAAGGCAGGGACCCTTCTTGAACACTGAAGCTTTCTTT; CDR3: CASPRRQGPFLNTEAFF
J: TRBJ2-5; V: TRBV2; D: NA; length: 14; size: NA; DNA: TGTGCCAGCAGTGATTCCGGGGGCCAAGAGACCCAGTACTTC; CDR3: CASSDSGGQETQYF
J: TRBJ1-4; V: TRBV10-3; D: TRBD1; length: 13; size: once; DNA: TGTGCCATCACCGGAGGGGGCGGCGAAAAACTGTTTTTT; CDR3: CAITGGGGEKLFF
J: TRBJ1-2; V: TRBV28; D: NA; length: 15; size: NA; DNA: TGTGCCAGCAGTAATTCAGGGGCGGGACTTGGTGGCTACACCTTC; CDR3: CASSNSGAGLGGYTF
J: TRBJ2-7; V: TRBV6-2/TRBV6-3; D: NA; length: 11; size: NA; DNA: TGTGCCAGCAGTTCTAAGAACGAGCAGTACTTC; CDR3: CASSSKNEQYF
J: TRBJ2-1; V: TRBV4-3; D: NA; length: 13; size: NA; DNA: TGCGCCAGCAGCCAAGGTACATACAATGAGCAGTTCTTC; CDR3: CASSQGTYNEQFF
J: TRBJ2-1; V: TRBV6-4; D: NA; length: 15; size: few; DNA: TGTGCCAGCAGTGAATCCGGGGGTAACCATAATGAGCAGTTCTTC; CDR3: CASSESGGNHNEQFF
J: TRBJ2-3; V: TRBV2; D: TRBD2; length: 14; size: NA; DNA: TGTGCCAGCAGTAATAGCGGGGGCCGGGATACGCAGTATTTT; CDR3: CASSNSGGRDTQYF
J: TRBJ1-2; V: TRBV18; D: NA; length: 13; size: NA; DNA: TGTGCCAGCTCACCAGGGGAGGGCTATGGCTACACCTTC; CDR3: CASSPGEGYGYTF
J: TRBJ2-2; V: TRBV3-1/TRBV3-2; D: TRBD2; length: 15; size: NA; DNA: TGTGCCAGCAGTGAGGCGACTAGCGGGGGCTGGGAGCTGTTTTTT; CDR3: CASSEATSGGWELFF
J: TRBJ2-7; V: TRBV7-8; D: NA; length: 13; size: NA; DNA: TGTGCCAGCCGTCACCATCGCTCCTACGAGCAGTACTTC; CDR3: CASRHHRSYEQYF
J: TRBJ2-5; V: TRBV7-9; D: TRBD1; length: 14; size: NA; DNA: TGTGCCAGCAGCCCCGGGACAGAAGGCGAGACCCAGTACTTC; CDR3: CASSPGTEGETQYF
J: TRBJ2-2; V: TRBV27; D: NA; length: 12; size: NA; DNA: TGTGCCAGCAGTTTATCCCGGGGGGAGCTGTTTTTT; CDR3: CASSLSRGELFF
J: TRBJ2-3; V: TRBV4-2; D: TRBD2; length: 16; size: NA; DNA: TGTGCCAGCAGCCCTGGGACTAGCGGATTCACAGATACGCAGTATTTT; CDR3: CASSPGTSGFTDTQYF
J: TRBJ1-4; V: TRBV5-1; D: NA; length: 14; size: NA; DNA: TGCGCCAGCAGGGCAGCATCAACTAATGAAAAACTGTTTTTT; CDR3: CASRAASTNEKLFF
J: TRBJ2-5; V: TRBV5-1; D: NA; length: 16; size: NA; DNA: TGCGCCAGCAGCTTGGAGGGGCTAGCGTCTCAAGAGACCCAGTACTTC; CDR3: CASSLEGLASQETQYF
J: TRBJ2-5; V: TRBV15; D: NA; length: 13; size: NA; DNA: TGTGCCACCAGCAGGGAGAGCGTGGAGACCCAGTACTTC; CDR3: CATSRESVETQYF
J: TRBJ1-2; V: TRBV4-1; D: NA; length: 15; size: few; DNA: TGCGCCAGCAGCCAAACAGGGATGATGCACTATGGCTACACCTTC; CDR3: CASSQTGMMHYGYTF
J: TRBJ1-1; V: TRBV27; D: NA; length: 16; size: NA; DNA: TGTGCCAGCAGTATTTCAATTTCGGGACTGAACACTGAAGCTTTCTTT; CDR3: CASSISISGLNTEAFF
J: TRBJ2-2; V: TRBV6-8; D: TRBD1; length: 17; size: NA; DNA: TGTGCCAGCAGTACATCCCGGGACAGGGGGCTGTTGCGGGGAGCTGTTTTT; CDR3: CASSTSRDRGLLRGAVF
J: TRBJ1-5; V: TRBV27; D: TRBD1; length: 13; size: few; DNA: TGTGCCAGCAGCGTCTACAGGGGTCAGCCCCAGCATTTT; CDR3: CASSVYRGQPQHF
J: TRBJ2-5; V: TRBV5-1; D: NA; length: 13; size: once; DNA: TGCGCCAGCAGCTTGGTTTTGGGAGAGACCCAGTACTTC; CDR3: CASSLVLGETQYF
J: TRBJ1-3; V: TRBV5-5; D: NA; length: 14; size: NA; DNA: TGTGCCAGCAGCTTATGGGGGTCTGGAAACACCATATATTTT; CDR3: CASSLWGSGNTIYF
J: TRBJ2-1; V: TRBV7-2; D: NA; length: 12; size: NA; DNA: TGTGCCAGCAGCCTAGGACTGGCTCTCCAGTTCTTC; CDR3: CASSLGLALQFF
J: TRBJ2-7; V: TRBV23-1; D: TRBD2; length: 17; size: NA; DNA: TGCGCCAGCAGTCAGGCGGGACTAGCGGGGAGGACCTACGAGCAGTACTTC; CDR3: CASSQAGLAGRTYEQYF
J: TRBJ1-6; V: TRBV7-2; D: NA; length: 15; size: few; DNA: TGTGCCAGCAGCTTAGATCGGGCCGGTAATTCACCCCTCCACTTT; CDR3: CASSLDRAGNSPLHF
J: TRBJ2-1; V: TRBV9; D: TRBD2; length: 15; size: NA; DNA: TGTGCCAGCAGCGCCGGGATCGGGGGGAACAATGAGCAGTTCTTC; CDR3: CASSAGIGGNNEQFF
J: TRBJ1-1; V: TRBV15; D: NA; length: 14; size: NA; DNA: TGTGCCACCAGCAGAGTTGGGGGGGGCGCTGAAGCTTTCTTT; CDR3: CATSRVGGGAEAFF
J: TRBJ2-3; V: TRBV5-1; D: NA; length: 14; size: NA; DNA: TGCGCCAGCAGCAAAGGGGACACCACAGATACGCAGTATTTT; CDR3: CASSKGDTTDTQYF
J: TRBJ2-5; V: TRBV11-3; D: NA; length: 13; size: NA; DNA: TGTGCCAGCAGCCCCGAGGTCGGAGAGACCCAGTACTTC; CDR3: CASSPEVGETQYF
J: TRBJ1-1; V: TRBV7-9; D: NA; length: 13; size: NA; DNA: TGTGCCAGCACCATCTCCGGGGGCACTGAAGCTTTCTTT; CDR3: CASTISGGTEAFF
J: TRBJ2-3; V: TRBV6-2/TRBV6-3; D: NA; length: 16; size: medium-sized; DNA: TGTGCCAGCAGTTACTCGATCGGTTCCGGCACAGATACGCAGTATTTT; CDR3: CASSYSIGSGTDTQYF
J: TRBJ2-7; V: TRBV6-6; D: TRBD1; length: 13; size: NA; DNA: TGTGCCAGCAGTGGGACAGGGGACTACGAGCAGTACTTC; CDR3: CASSGTGDYEQYF
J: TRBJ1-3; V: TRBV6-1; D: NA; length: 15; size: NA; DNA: TGTGCCAGCAGTGAGAGCGGGACTCCCGGAAACACCATATATTTT; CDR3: CASSESGTPGNTIYF
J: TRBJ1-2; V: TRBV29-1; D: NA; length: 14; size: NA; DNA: TGCAGCGTTGGAAGGGGCGGCCTCAACTATGGCTACACCTTC; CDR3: CSVGRGGLNYGYTF
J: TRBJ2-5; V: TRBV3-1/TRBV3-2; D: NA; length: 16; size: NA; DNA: TGTGCCAGCAGCCAAGGTGGCCAGCTGAGGCAAGAGACCCAGTACTTC; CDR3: CASSQGGQLRQETQYF
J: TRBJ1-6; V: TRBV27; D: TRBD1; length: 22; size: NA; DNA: TGTGCCAGCAGTTTATCCCTTAGGTCGCCGGGACAGGGAGGGTTGTACAATTCACCCCTCCACTTT; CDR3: CASSLSLRSPGQGGLYNSPLHF
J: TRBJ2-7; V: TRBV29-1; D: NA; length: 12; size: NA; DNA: TGCAGCGTTTCTGGGGGCTCCTACGAGCAGTACTTC; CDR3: CSVSGGSYEQYF
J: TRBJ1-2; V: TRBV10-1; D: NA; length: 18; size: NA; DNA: TGCGCCAGCCCCCATAGCGGCGGGGGCCCAAGAAATAGAGACGGCTACACCTTC; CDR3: CASPHSGGGPRNRDGYTF
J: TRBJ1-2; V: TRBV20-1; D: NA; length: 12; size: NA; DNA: TGCAGTGCTAGTGTCAGAAACTATGGCTACACCTTC; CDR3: CSASVRNYGYTF